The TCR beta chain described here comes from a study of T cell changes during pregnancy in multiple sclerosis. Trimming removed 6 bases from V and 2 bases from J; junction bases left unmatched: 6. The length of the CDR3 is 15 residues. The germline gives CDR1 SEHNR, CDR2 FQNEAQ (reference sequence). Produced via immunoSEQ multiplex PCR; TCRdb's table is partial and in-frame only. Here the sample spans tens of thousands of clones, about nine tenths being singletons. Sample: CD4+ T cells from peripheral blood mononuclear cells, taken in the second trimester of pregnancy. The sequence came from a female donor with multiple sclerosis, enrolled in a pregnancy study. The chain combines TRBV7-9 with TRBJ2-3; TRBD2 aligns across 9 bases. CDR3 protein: CASRERGDPTDTQYF. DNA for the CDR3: TGTGCCAGCAGAGAGCGGGGGGACCCCACAGATACGCAGTATTTT.